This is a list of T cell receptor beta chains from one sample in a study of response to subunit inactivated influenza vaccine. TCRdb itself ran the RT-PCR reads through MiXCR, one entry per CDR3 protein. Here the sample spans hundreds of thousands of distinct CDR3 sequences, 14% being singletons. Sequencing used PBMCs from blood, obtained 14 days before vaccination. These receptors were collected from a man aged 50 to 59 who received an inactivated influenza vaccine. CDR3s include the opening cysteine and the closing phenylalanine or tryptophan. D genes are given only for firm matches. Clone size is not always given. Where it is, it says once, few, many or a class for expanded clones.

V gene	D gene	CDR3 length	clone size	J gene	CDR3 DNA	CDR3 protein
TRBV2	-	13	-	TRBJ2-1	TGTGCCAGCGGGCCAAACAATTACAATGAGCAGTTCTTC	CASGPNNYNEQFF
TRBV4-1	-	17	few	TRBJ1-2	TGCGCCAGCAGCCACATCCAACGGGGGCCCCCACCCCATGGCTACACCTTC	CASSHIQRGPPPHGYTF
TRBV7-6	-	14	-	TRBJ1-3	TGTGCCAGCAGCTTATCAGGGAAGGGAAACACCATATATTTT	CASSLSGKGNTIYF
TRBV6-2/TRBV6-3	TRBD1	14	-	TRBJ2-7	TGTGCCAGCAGTCCCCACCCGGACAGGCACGAGCAGTACTTC	CASSPHPDRHEQYF
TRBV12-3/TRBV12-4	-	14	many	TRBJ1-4	TGTGCCAGCAGTCGGGACATAGCTAATGAAAAACTGTTTTTT	CASSRDIANEKLFF
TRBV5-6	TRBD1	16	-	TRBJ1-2	TGTGCCAGCAGCACGACAACAGGGGTATGGTTATATGGCTACACCTTC	CASSTTTGVWLYGYTF
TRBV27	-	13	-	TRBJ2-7	TGTGCCAGCAGAAAACTAGCTGCCTACGAGCAGTACTTC	CASRKLAAYEQYF
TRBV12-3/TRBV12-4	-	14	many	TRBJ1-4	TGTGCCAGCAGTAGGAGGACAGCTAATGAAAAACTGTTTTTT	CASSRRTANEKLFF
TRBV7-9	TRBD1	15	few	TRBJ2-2	TGTGCCAGCAGCCCTCTGACAGGGCACACCGGGGAGCTGTTTTTT	CASSPLTGHTGELFF
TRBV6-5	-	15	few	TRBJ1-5	TGTGCCAGCAGTTACTCGGCAGGGGTTAACCAGCCCCAGCATTTT	CASSYSAGVNQPQHF
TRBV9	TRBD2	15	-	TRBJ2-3	TGTGCCAGCAGCGTAGCGGGAGGCCCAGGTGATACGCAGTATTTT	CASSVAGGPGDTQYF
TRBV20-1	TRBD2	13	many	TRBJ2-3	TGCAGTGTGACTAGCGGGAACACAGATACGCAGTATTTT	CSVTSGNTDTQYF
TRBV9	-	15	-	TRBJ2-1	TGTGCCAGCAGCGTAGTTGGGGGCCGCTACAATGAGCAGTTCTTC	CASSVVGGRYNEQFF
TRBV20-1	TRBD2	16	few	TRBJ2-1	TGCAGTGCTAGAGATCTGGCGAGCGGGAGGGCCATTGAGCAGTTCTTC	CSARDLASGRAIEQFF
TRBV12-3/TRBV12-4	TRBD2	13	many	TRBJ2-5	TGTGCCAGCAGTGGGGGACTAGTAGGGACCCAGTACTTC	CASSGGLVGTQYF
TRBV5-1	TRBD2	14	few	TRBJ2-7	TGCGCCAGCAAGACTAGCGGACTATACTACGAGCAGTACTTC	CASKTSGLYYEQYF
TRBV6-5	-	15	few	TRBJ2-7	TGTGCCAGCAGTTATCGTGGGCAGGGGGGGTACGAGCAGTACTTC	CASSYRGQGGYEQYF
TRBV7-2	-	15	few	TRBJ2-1	TGTGCCAGCAGCTTAGAGGGGAATTTCTACAATGAGCAGTTCTTC	CASSLEGNFYNEQFF
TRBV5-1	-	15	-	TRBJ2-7	TGCGCCAGCAGCTTGAGCCCCGAGGGAGGATACGAGCAGTACTTC	CASSLSPEGGYEQYF
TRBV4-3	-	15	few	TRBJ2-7	TGCGCCAGCAGCCAAGCAGGGGGGATCTACGGGGAGCAGTACTTC	CASSQAGGIYGEQYF
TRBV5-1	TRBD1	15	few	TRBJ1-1	TGCGCCAGCAGCTTGATCACAGGGGTGAACACTGAAGCTTTCTTT	CASSLITGVNTEAFF
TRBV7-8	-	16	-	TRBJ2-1	TGTGCCAGCAGCTTAGCCGGCGGGAAAATGGTAAATGAGCAGTTCTTC	CASSLAGGKMVNEQFF
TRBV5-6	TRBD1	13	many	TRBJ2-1	TGTGCCAGCGAAATGACAGGGCCAAATGAGCAGTTCTTC	CASEMTGPNEQFF
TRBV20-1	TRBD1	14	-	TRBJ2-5	TGCAGTGCTAGGGGACAGGGAGTCCAAGAGACCCAGTACTTC	CSARGQGVQETQYF
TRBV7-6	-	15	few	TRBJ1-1	TGTGCCAGCAGCCGGATAGGGTTCATGAACACTGAAGCTTTCTTT	CASSRIGFMNTEAFF
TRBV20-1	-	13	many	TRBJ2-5	TGCAGTGCTACGGGGGCGCTTCTAGAGACCCAGTACTTC	CSATGALLETQYF
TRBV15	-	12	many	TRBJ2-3	TGTGCCACCAGGGGGACGATAGATACGCAGTATTTT	CATRGTIDTQYF
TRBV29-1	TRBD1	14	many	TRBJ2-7	TGCAGCGTTGATACCCCGGGACAGGGCTACGAGCAGTACTTC	CSVDTPGQGYEQYF
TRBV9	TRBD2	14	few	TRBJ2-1	TGTGCCAGCAGCGTCTTGACTAGCGGGGATGAGCAGTTCTTC	CASSVLTSGDEQFF
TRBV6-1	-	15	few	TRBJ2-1	TGTGCCAGCAGTGTGACGGTGGCCCCGCACAATGAGCAGTTCTTC	CASSVTVAPHNEQFF
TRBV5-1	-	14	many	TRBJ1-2	TGCGCCAGCAGCTTGCGGGTAGGCAACTATGGCTACACCTTC	CASSLRVGNYGYTF
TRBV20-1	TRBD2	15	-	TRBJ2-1	TGCAGTGCCTCGCAGCCGACTAGCGGGAAGGATGAGCAGTTCTTC	CSASQPTSGKDEQFF
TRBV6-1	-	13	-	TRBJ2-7	TGTGCCAGCAGTGATACAGGATTCTACGAGCAGTACTTC	CASSDTGFYEQYF
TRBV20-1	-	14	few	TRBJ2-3	TGCAGTGCGGTGGCCCAGGGGCAGGCAGATACGCAGTATTTT	CSAVAQGQADTQYF
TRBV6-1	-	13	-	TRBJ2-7	TGTGCCAGCACGAGCGGTTTCTCCTACGAGCAGTACTTC	CASTSGFSYEQYF
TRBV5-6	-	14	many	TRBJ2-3	TGTGCCAGCAGCTTGTTTTTTCGCCCGGGTACGCAGTATTTT	CASSLFFRPGTQYF
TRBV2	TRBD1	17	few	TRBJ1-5	TGTGCCAGCAGTCGGGACAGGGGTATCGAGGGCAATCAGCCCCAGCATTTT	CASSRDRGIEGNQPQHF
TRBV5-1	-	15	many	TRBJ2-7	TGCGCCAGCAGCTTTAGTGCGGGTCCCTCCTACGAGCAGTACTTC	CASSFSAGPSYEQYF
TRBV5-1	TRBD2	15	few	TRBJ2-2	TGCGCCAGCAGGAGAGCGGGAGGGCCCTCCGGGGAGCTGTTTTTT	CASRRAGGPSGELFF
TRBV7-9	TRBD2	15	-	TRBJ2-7	TGTGCCAGCAGCTCCTCAGCGGGAGCGGGATACGAGCAGTACTTC	CASSSSAGAGYEQYF